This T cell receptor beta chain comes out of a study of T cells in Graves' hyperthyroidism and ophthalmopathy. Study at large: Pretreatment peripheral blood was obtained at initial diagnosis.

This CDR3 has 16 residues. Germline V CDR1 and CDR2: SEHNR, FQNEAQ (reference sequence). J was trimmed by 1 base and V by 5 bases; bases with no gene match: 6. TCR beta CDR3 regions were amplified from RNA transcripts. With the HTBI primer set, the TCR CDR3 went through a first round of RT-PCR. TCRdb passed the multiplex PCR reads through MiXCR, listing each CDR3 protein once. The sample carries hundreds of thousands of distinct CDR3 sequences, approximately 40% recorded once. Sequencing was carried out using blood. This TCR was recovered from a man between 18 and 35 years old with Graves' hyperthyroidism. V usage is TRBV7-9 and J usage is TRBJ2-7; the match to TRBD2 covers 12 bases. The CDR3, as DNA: TGTGCCAGCAGCGCAAGTGGGACTAGCGGGTCCTACGAGCAGTACTTC. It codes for CASSASGTSGSYEQYF.